This T cell receptor (beta chain) was sequenced in a study of response to subunit inactivated influenza vaccine. Findings of the study overall: Few new T cells, the authors suggested, are recruited by each seasonal influenza vaccination.

TCRdb ran MiXCR on the RT-PCR reads and lists one entry per CDR3 protein. The sample includes around 540,000 distinct CDR3 sequences, about 12% of them seen just once. The CDR3 length is 14 residues. Trimming stripped 1 base from V and 2 bases from J, with 5 bases between. Germline V gene data show CDR1 as SEHNR and CDR2 as FQNEAQ (reference sequence). This clonotype has only a few counts. Its antigen is currently unknown. The rearrangement joins TRBV7-9 to TRBJ2-2; no clear D gene. The clonotype was recovered from a man aged 45 to 65 who received an inactivated influenza vaccine. This specimen consisted of PBMCs from blood, obtained on the day of vaccination. CDR3 amino acids: CASSLDINTGELFF. CDR3 bases: TGTGCCAGCAGCTTAGATATTAACACCGGGGAGCTGTTTTTT.